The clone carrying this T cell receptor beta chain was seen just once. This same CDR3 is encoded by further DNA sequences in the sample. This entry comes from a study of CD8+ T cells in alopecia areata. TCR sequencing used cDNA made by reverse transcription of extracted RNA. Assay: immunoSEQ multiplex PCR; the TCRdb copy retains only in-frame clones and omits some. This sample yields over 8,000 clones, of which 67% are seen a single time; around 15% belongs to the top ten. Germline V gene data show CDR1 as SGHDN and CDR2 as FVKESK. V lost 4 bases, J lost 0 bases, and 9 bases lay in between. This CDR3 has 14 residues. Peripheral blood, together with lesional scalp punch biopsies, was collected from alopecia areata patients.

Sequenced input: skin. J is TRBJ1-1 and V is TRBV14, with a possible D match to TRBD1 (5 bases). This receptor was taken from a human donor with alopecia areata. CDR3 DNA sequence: TGTGCCAGCAGCCGCCCAGGGATGAACACTGAAGCTTTCTTT. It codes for CASSRPGMNTEAFF.